What follows are 8 T cell receptor beta chains derived from one specimen sequenced in a study of post-analysis software for immune sequencing data (dated by TCRdb to 2014 to 2015). What the study reported, not specific to this receptor: Four to six TRBV segments, including TRBV5-6, TRBV5-1 and TRBV20-1, were significantly more frequent in patients than controls.

Which antigens these TCRs recognize remains unknown. The library was generated by PCR. Sequenced on an Illumina HiSeq 2500. Unique molecular identifiers were incorporated into TCR beta cDNA libraries to reduce PCR and sequencing biases. The public reads were reanalyzed by TCRdb: fastp trimming at Q25, MiXCR alignment, in-frame beta chains only. One record per CDR3 amino acid sequence lists the most common genes and DNA. The sample table holds some 800,000 distinct CDR3 sequences, of which 40% to 55% were seen once. Around 4.7% of the sample goes to the ten largest clones. The sequencing input was blood. These receptors all stem from a girl between 5 and 17 years old with multiple sclerosis.

This clonotype was seen only a few times. The genes are TRBV5-1 and TRBJ2-1, with D perhaps matching TRBD1 (6 bases). The CDR3 sequence is 14 residues long. CDR1 and CDR2 (germline): SGHRS, YFSETQ. The V end lost 4 bases, the J end lost 6 bases, and 14 bases lay between the germline ends. The CDR3 DNA reads as TGCGCCAGCAGCCCAGGGGATTATCGCAATGAGCAGTTCTTC. Translating it yields CASSPGDYRNEQFF.

The chain recombines TRBV4-2 with TRBJ2-1; D call uncertain. CDR1 and CDR2 (germline): LGHNA, YNFKEQ. The ends were cut back, 1 base at V and 0 bases at J, with 13 bases in the middle. This CDR3 has 17 residues. This CDR3 reads CASSQAPAVSSYNEQFF. As DNA, the CDR3 is TGTGCCAGCAGCCAAGCTCCGGCGGTGAGCTCCTACAATGAGCAGTTCTTC.

The rearrangement joins TRBV15 to TRBJ1-2; perhaps TRBD1 as D (6 bases). CDR3 size: 18 residues. The germline gives CDR1 LNHNV, CDR2 YYDKDF (reference sequence). V was trimmed by 0 bases and J by 5 bases, leaving 22 bases between them. The CDR3 bases are TGTGCCACCAGCAGAGATAGTTTCGGGGGACACCTCTTTTATGGCTACACCTTC. Amino acid sequence: CATSRDSFGGHLFYGYTF.

The genes are TRBV12-3 or TRBV12-4 and TRBJ2-3, with 9 positions matching TRBD1. The CDR3 loop spans 14 amino acids. V lost 5 bases and J lost 4; bases outside the gene matches: 4. The DNA for the CDR3 is TGTGCCAGCAGTGGGACAGGGTCTGCAGATACGCAGTATTTT. It is translated as CASSGTGSADTQYF.

The chain couples TRBV10-3 to TRBJ2-1; 8 positions agree with TRBD1. V lost 2 bases to trimming and J lost 8 bases; unmatched junction nucleotides: 5. From germline, CDR1 is ENHRY and CDR2 SYGVKD. This CDR3 is built from 14 residues. The CDR3 sequence is CAISEQGADHEQFF. CDR3 DNA sequence: TGTGCCATCAGTGAGCAGGGGGCGGACCATGAGCAGTTCTTC.

V gene TRBV5-6 combines with J gene TRBJ2-1; TRBD2 matches at 7 bases. Germline V gene sequence: CDR1 SGHDT, CDR2 YYEEEE. J was trimmed by 6 bases and V by 4 bases; bases with no gene match: 10. The CDR3 loop spans 15 amino acids. The CDR3 DNA sequence: TGTGCCAGCAGCGACGGACTAGGAATCGGCAATGAGCAGTTCTTC. Translation gives CASSDGLGIGNEQFF.

As for this clonotype: At one boundary the junction diverges from the germline segment, which might be a read error. V is TRBV24-1 and J is TRBJ2-5, with no clear D. Germline V gene sequence: CDR1 KGHDR, CDR2 SFDVKD. The CDR3 length is 13 residues. In DNA form, the CDR3 reads TGTACCACCATGGCGACCAAACAAGAGACCCAGTACTTC. Amino acids: CTTMATKQETQYF.

This clonotype was seen more than once but under ten times. The rearrangement links TRBV20-1 to TRBJ2-3, with 7 bases matching TRBD2. The CDR3 loop spans 13 amino acids. J was trimmed by 5 bases and V by 5 bases; bases with no gene match: 7. CDR1 is DFQATT and CDR2 is SNEGSKA in the germline V gene (reference sequence). The CDR3 sequence is CSAGGRSGDTQYF. DNA for the CDR3: TGCAGTGCTGGCGGGAGAAGTGGAGATACGCAGTATTTT.